The TCR beta chain under discussion was sequenced for a study of T cells in Graves' hyperthyroidism and ophthalmopathy (dated by TCRdb to the late 2010s). Looking at the study overall: Peripheral blood was collected at initial diagnosis, before any treatment. To identify distinguishing TCR V-J signatures, a discovery cohort of 100 or so patients was used, comprising 43 with Graves' ophthalmopathy and about 59 with stable Graves' hyperthyroidism. Prospective prediction of ophthalmopathy was tested in an independent validation cohort of 18 to 20 hyperthyroidism patients and some 17 patients who later progressed to ophthalmopathy. For training and testing, the roughly 100 patients in the discovery cohort were randomly divided in a 7:3 ratio. Thyroid tissue and blood T-cell repertoires from several Graves' hyperthyroidism patients were also compared in the study. After blood sampling, hyperthyroidism patients were treated with methimazole at a starting dose of 30 mg daily, and ophthalmopathy patients were treated with high-dose intravenous methylprednisolone. TCR Vbeta CDR3 sequencing of fewer than 150 peripheral blood samples (over 40 ophthalmopathy, some 75 hyperthyroidism and roughly 17 progressor patients) is reported in the paper.

CDR3 length: 17 amino acids, cysteine to phenylalanine. Only CDR3 DNA remains: 51 bases, in frame from the first base. The junction shows trimming of 6 bases on V and 1 base on J, plus 19 bases between the germline ends. The germline V gene gives CDR1 as SGHNT and CDR2 as YENEEA. Concerning this clonotype itself: It lacks a known antigen. No base quality values were provided; no much bigger clone lies one nucleotide off.

General findings and caveats noted by the study authors: Ophthalmopathy was separated from stable hyperthyroidism by a 13 V-J signature model, with 85% to 90% sensitivity and 81% to 82% specificity obtained in cross-validation and 80%/75% obtained in testing. Most expanded thyroid clonotypes (frequency above 0.001) were also found in blood, which suggests that blood repertoires may mirror thyroid immune responses. Sample size was not statistically predetermined, and blinding of investigators to group allocation was not performed. In validation, progression to ophthalmopathy was predicted by the model with almost 71% sensitivity and 72.22% specificity, a median of about 6.4 months before onset.

Ophthalmopathy patients had moderately to severely active disease, Clinical Activity Score of at least 3, NOSPECS grade of at least 4, and duration under 3 months. Exclusion was applied to patients with uncontrolled infections, other autoimmune diseases, pregnancy or lactation. Clinical symptoms, serum thyroxine and TRAb, thyroid ultrasound, and orbital computed tomography formed the basis for the diagnoses. PBMCs were isolated from roughly 10 ml of fresh peripheral blood by Ficoll-Paque density gradient centrifugation. Total RNA was extracted with Trizol reagent, and quality was checked on an Agilent 2100 Bioanalyzer. Amplification of TCR beta CDR3 regions was carried out from RNA transcripts. For the first round of RT-PCR on the TCR CDR3, the HTBI primer set was used together with the Qiagen OneStep RT-PCR kit. Libraries were constructed in a second round of multiplex PCR, after which size selection and purification were carried out. Sequencing of the libraries was done on an Illumina HiSeq2000 using paired-end 100 bp reads. Regarding the original processing steps: SOAPnuke was used to process the raw data, removing reads that contained adapters or uncalled bases, had a mean Phred below 15, or lacked an exact match to the constant primer or identifier. High-quality paired reads were merged using COPE v1.2.5, and each unique nucleotide sequence was defined as a clonotype. MiTCR v1.1 was used to align the clonotypes against IMGT TRBV, TRBD and TRBJ reference segments. The analysis was restricted to V-J combinations with a frequency above 0.0001, which together covered over 99% of the repertoires. A TCS score was defined as the ratio between F50 (clonal expansion) and ExV (chaos), using BLOSUM62-based TCRdist between CDR3 peptides within each V-J. Welch's t-statistics and random forest reduced just over 500 V-J features to about 13, which were used in a naive Bayes classifier (R e1071). TCRdb passed the public sequencing reads through fastp at Q25 and MiXCR, retaining productive beta sequences. Records with the same CDR3 protein are collapsed into one entry carrying the most frequent genes and DNA. These V and J calls are TCRdb output, not the study's own analysis. The sample table records 400,000 to 600,000 distinct CDR3 sequences; roughly 15% of these occur just once. 25% to 30% of the sample lies in the top ten.

Sequencing was carried out using blood. The TCR sequence derives from a woman aged 25-40 years with Graves' ophthalmopathy. The V gene is TRBV11-3 and the J gene is TRBJ2-1, with TRBD2 as a weak D call on 6 bases. The CDR3 region has the sequence CASSFGGPGGSYNEQFF. At the DNA level, the sequence is TGTGCCAGCAGTTTTGGCGGTCCCGGGGGATCCTACAATGAGCAGTTCTTC. With all but the CDR3 taken from the reference TRBV11-3 and TRBJ2-1 genes, the full variable domain is: EAGVVQSPRYKIIEKKQPVAFWCNPISGHNTLYWYLQNLGQGPELLIRYENEEAVDDSQLPKDRFSAERLKGVDSTLKIQPAELGDSAVYLCASSFGGPGGSYNEQFFGPGTRLTVL.